This T cell receptor beta chain derives from a study of kidney transplant recipient with SARS-CoV-2 infection. The germline CDR1 and CDR2 sequences are MNHEY and SMNVEV (reference sequence). V was trimmed by 5 bases and J by 4 bases, leaving 9 bases between them. The CDR3 totals 13 residues. TCRdb re-analysed the reads in MiXCR, keeping a single row per CDR3 protein. The data contain 200,000 to 300,000 distinct CDR3 sequences, 29% of them singletons. This clonotype was detected ten times or more. The material was a blood sample, obtained at baseline and around day 120 from a kidney transplant recipient. The sequence was collected from a male patient between 25 and 39 years old who had COVID-19 and was a kidney transplant recipient. Some T cells may be supplied by the graft donor. The chain employs TRBV27 and TRBJ1-5, with D possibly matching TRBD1 (5 bases). The CDR3 loop is CASSRRGNQPQHF. The CDR3 nucleotides read TGTGCCAGCAGTAGAAGGGGAAATCAGCCCCAGCATTTT.